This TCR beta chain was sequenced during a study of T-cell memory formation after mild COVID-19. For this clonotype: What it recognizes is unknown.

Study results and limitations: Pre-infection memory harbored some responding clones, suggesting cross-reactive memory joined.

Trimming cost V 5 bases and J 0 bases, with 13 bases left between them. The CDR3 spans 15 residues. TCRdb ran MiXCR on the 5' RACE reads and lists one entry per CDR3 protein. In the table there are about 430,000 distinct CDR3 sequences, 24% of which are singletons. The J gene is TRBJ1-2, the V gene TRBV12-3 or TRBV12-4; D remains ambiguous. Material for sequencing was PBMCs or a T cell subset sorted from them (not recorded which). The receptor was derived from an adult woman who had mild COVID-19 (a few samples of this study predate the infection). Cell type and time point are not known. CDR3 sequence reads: CASSITGPTNYGYTF. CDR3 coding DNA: TGTGCCAGCAGTATAACCGGGCCAACTAACTATGGCTACACCTTC.